The clone carrying this T cell receptor (beta chain) is a singleton in its sample. The data were produced by immunoSEQ multiplex PCR, yet TCRdb's version contains in-frame clones alone and is incomplete. Among 87,000 or so clones listed, approximately 79% were seen once. The source of the sample is a study of blood T cell repertoires in COVID-19. The overall study: Donors in the United States, Italy and Spain gave samples during acute or convalescent COVID-19. T cells, B-cell-depleted T cells, or PBMCs provided the cDNA or gDNA that served as material.

Germline CDR1 and CDR2: MNHNS and SASEGT. The CDR3 loop spans 15 amino acids. Losses at the gene ends were 0 bases for V and 9 bases for J; bases not matched to a gene: 5. The receptor was derived from a woman aged 80 or over with active or convalescent COVID-19. Sequencing was carried out using peripheral blood. The chain is built from TRBV6-1 and TRBJ2-2; TRBD2 agrees at 9 bases. This CDR3 reads CASSEASGGTRELFF. In DNA, the CDR3 is TGTGCCAGCAGTGAAGCTAGCGGGGGTACCCGGGAGCTGTTTTTT.